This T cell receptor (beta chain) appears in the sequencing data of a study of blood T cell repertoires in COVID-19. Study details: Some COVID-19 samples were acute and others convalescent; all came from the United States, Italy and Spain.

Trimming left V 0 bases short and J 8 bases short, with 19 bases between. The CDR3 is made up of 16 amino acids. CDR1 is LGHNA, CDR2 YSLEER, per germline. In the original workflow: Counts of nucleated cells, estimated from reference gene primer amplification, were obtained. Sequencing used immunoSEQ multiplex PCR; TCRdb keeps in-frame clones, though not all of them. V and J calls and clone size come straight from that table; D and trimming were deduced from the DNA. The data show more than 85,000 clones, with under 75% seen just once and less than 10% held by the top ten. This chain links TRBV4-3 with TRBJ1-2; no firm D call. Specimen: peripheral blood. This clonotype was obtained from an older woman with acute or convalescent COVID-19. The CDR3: CASSQDRDARSLGYTF. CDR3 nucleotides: TGCGCCAGCAGCCAAGATCGTGATGCGAGGAGTTTGGGCTACACCTTC.